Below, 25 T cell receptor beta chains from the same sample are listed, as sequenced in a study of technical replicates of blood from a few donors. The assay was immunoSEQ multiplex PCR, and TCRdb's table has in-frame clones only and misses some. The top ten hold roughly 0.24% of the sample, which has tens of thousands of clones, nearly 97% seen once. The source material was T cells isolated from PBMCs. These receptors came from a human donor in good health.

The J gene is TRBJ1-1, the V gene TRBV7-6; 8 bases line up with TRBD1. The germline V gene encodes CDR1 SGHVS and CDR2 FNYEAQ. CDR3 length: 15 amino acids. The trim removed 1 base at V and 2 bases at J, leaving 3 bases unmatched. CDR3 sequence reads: CASSLDGQGNTEAFF. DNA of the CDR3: TGTGCCAGCAGCTTAGACGGACAGGGAAACACTGAAGCTTTCTTT.

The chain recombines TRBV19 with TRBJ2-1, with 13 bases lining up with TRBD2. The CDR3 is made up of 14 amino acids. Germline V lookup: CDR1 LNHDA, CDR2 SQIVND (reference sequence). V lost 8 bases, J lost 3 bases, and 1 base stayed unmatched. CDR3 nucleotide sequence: TGTGCCAGTGGGACTAGCGGGGTCTACAATGAGCAGTTCTTC. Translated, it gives CASGTSGVYNEQFF. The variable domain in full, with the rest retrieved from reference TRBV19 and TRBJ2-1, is DGGITQSPKYLFRKEGQNVTLSCEQNLNHDAMYWYRQDPGQGLRLIYYSQIVNDFQKGDIAEGYSVSREKKESFPLTVTSAQKNPTAFYLCASGTSGVYNEQFFGPGTRLTVL.

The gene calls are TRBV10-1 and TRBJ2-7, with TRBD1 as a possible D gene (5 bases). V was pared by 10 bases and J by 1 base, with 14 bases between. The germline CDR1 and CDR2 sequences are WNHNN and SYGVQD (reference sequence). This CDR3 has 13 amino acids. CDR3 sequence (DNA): TGCGCCACCTCGGACACTGAATCCTACGAGCAGTACTTC. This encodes CATSDTESYEQYF.

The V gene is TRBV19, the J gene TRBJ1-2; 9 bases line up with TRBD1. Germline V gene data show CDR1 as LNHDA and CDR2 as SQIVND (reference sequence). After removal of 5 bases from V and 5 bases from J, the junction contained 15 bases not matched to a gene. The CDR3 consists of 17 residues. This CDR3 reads CASSPLTSDRGTYGYTF. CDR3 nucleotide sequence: TGTGCCAGTAGTCCTTTAACCTCTGACAGGGGGACTTATGGCTACACCTTC.

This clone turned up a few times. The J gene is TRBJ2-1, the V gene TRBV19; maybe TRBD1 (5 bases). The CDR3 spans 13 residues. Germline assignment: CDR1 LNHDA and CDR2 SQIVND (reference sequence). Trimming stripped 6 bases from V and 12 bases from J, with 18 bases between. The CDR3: CASSLGGAPAQFF. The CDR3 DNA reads TGTGCCAGTAGCCTGGGTGGGGCTCCGGCGCAGTTCTTC. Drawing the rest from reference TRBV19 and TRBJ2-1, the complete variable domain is DGGITQSPKYLFRKEGQNVTLSCEQNLNHDAMYWYRQDPGQGLRLIYYSQIVNDFQKGDIAEGYSVSREKKESFPLTVTSAQKNPTAFYLCASSLGGAPAQFFGPGTRLTVL.

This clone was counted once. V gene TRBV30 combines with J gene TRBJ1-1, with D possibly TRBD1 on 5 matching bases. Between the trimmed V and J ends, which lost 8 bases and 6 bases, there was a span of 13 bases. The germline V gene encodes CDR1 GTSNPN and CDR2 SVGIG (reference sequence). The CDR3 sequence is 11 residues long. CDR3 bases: TGTGCCGGGGCGGTCGCGGCTGAAGCTTTCTTT. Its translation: CAGAVAAEAFF.

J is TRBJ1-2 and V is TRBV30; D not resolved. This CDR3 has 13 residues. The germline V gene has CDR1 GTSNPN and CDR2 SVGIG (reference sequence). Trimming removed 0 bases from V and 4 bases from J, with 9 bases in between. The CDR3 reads CAWSVHHRYGYTF. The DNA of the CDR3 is TGTGCCTGGAGTGTACATCACCGCTATGGCTACACCTTC.

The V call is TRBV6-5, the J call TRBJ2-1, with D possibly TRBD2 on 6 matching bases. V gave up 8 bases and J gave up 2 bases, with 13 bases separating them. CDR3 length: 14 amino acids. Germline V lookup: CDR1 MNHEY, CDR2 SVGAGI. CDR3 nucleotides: TGTGCCAGCCGAACTAGACTAGCCTACAATGAGCAGTTCTTC. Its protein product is CASRTRLAYNEQFF.

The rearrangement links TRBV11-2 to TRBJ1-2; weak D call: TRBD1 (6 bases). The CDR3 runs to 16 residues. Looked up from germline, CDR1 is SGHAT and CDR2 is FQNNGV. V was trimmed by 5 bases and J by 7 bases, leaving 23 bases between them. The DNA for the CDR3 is TGTGCCAGCAGCCCCTTCCTAGGCAGGGGCTTCGGTGGCTACACCTTC. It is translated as CASSPFLGRGFGGYTF.

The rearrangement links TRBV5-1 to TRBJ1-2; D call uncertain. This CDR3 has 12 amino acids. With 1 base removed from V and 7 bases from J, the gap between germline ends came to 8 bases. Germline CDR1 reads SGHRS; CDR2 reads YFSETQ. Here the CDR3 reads CASSLRPGGYTF. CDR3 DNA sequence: TGCGCCAGCAGCTTGAGGCCGGGTGGCTACACCTTC.

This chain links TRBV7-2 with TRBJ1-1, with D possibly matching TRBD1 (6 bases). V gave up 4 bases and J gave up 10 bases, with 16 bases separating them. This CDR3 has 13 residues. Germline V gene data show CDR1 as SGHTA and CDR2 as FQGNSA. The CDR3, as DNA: TGTGCCAGCAGCTATGGACAGACCGCGGGAGCTTTCTTT. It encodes CASSYGQTAGAFF.

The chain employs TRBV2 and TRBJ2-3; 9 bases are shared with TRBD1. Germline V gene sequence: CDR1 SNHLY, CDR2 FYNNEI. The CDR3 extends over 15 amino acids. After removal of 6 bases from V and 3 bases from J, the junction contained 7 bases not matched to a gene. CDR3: CASRASGTGTDTQYF. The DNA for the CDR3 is TGTGCCAGCAGGGCGTCCGGGACAGGGACAGATACGCAGTATTTT.

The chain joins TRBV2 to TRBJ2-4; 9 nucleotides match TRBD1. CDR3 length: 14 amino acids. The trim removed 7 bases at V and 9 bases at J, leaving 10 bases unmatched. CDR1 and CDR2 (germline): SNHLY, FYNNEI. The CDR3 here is CASNPTGGNGIQYF. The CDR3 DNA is TGTGCCAGCAACCCGACAGGGGGGAATGGCATTCAGTACTTC.

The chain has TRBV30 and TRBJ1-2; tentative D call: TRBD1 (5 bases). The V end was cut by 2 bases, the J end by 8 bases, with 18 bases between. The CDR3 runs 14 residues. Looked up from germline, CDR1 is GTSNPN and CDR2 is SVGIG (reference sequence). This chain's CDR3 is CAWSQTVISAGYTF. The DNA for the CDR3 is TGTGCCTGGAGTCAGACAGTGATATCGGCCGGCTACACCTTC.

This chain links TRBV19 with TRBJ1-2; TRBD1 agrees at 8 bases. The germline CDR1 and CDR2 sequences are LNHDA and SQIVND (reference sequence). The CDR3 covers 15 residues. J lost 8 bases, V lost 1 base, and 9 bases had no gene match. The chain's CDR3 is CASSIGSGTGWGYTF. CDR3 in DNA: TGTGCCAGTAGTATAGGTTCGGGGACAGGTTGGGGCTACACCTTC. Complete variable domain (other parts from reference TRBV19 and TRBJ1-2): DGGITQSPKYLFRKEGQNVTLSCEQNLNHDAMYWYRQDPGQGLRLIYYSQIVNDFQKGDIAEGYSVSREKKESFPLTVTSAQKNPTAFYLCASSIGSGTGWGYTFGSGTRLTVV.

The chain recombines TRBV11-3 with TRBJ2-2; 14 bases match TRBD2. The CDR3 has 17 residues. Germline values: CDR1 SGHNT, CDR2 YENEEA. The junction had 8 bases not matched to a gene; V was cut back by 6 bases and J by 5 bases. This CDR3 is CASSPSGTSGGTGELFF. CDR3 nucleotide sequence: TGTGCCAGCAGTCCCTCTGGGACTAGCGGGGGTACCGGGGAGCTGTTTTTT. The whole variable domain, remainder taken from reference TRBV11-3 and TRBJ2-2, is EAGVVQSPRYKIIEKKQPVAFWCNPISGHNTLYWYLQNLGQGPELLIRYENEEAVDDSQLPKDRFSAERLKGVDSTLKIQPAELGDSAVYLCASSPSGTSGGTGELFFGEGSRLTVL.

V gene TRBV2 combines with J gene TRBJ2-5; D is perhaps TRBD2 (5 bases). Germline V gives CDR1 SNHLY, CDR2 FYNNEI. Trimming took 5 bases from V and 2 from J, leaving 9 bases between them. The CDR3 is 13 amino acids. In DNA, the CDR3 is TGTGCCAGCAGTTGGAGGAAGCAAGAGACCCAGTACTTC. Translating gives CASSWRKQETQYF.

The CDR3 DNA sequence: TGTGCCAGTAGTGCCACGGCGGGAGGGCCCTTCCCCGGGGAGCTGTTTTTT. Translating it yields CASSATAGGPFPGELFF. J is TRBJ2-2 and V is TRBV19; 9 nucleotides agree with TRBD2. The germline V gene encodes CDR1 LNHDA and CDR2 SQIVND (reference sequence). This CDR3 contains 17 residues. The V segment lost 5 bases and the J segment 6 bases; nucleotides outside the gene matches: 13.

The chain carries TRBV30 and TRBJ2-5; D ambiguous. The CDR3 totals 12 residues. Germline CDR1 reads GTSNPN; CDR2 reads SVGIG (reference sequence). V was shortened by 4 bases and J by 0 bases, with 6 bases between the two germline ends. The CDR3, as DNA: TGTGCCTGGACCCAGAACCAAGAGACCCAGTACTTC. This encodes CAWTQNQETQYF. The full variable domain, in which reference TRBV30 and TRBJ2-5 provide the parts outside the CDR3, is SQTIHQWPATLVQPVGSPLSLECTVEGTSNPNLYWYRQAAGRGLQLLFYSVGIGQISSEVPQNLSASRPQDRQFILSSKKLLLSDSGFYLCAWTQNQETQYFGPGTRLLVL.

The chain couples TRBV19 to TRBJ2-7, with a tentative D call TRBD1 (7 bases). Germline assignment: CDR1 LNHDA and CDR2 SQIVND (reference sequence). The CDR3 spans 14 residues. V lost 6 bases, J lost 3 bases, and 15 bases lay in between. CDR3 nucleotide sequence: TGTGCCAGTAGAATGCGGGACAGAGGCTACGAGCAGTACTTC. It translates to CASRMRDRGYEQYF.

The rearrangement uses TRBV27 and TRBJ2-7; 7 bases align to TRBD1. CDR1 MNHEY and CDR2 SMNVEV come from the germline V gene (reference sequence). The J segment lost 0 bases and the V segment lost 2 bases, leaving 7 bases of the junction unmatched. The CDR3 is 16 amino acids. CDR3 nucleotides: TGTGCCAGCAGTTTAAGTGGGTACAGGGGCTCCTACGAGCAGTACTTC. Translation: CASSLSGYRGSYEQYF.

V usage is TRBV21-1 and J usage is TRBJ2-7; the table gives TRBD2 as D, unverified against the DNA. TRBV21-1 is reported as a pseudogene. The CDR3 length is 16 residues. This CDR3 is CASSKGGSPSSGEQYF. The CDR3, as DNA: TGTGCCAGCAGCAAAGGTGGCTCCCCTTCTAGCGGCGAGCAGTACTTC.

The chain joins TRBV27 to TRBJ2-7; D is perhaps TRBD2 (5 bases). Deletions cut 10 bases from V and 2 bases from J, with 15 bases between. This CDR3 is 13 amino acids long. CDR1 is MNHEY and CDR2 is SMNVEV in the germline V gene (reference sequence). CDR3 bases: TGTGCCACCTTTGGAGGTATCCCCTACGAGCAGTACTTC. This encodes CATFGGIPYEQYF.

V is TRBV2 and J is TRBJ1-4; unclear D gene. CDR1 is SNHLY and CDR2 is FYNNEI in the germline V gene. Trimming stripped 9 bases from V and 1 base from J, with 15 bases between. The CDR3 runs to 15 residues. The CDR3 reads CASNSPYITNEKLFF. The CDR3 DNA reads TGTGCCAGTAACAGCCCCTACATAACTAATGAAAAACTGTTTTTT.

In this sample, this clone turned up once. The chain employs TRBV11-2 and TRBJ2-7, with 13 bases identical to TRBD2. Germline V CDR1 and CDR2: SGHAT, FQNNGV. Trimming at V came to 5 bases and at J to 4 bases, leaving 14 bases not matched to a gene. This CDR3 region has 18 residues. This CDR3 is CASSPRGLAGPKAYEQYF. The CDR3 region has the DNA TGTGCCAGCAGCCCCCGGGGACTAGCGGGACCTAAAGCTTACGAGCAGTACTTC. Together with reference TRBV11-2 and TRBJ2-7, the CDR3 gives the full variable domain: EAGVAQSPRYKIIEKRQSVAFWCNPISGHATLYWYQQILGQGPKLLIQFQNNGVVDDSQLPKDRFSAERLKGVDSTLKIQPAKLEDSAVYLCASSPRGLAGPKAYEQYFGPGTRLTVT.